These 14 T cell receptor beta chains came from one sample sequenced in a study of shared clonotypes between healthy human individuals. TCRdb keeps only in-frame clones here, not all; method: immunoSEQ multiplex PCR. The table includes more than 2 million clones, approximately 96% detected once. Sequenced input: naive CD4+ T cells sorted from blood. Subset of the sample: CD45RA+ positively selected. The receptors were sampled from a man aged 18 to 30 in good health.

This clone turned up a few times. The gene calls are TRBV5-1 and TRBJ2-1, with 9 bases lining up with TRBD1. CDR1 and CDR2 (germline): SGHRS, YFSETQ. The V and J ends lost 3 bases and 4 bases, in that order; junction bases with no gene match: 5. The CDR3 loop spans 15 amino acids. CDR3 coding DNA: TGCGCCAGCAGCTCCGGGACAGGGTTTTACAATGAGCAGTTCTTC. Translating gives CASSSGTGFYNEQFF.

The J gene is TRBJ1-1, the V gene TRBV6-4, with D unresolved. V lost 5 bases, J lost 4 bases, and 11 bases lay in between. The CDR3 extends over 13 amino acids. In germline, CDR1 is MRHNA, CDR2 SNTAGT. The CDR3 region has the DNA TGTGCCAGCAGTTGGGTTGATGGCACTGAAGCTTTCTTT. This translates into CASSWVDGTEAFF.

This chain connects TRBV11-1 to TRBJ1-6, with D unclear. Germline V gives CDR1 SGHAT, CDR2 FQDESV (reference sequence). Trimming took off 5 bases at V and 7 bases at J, with 18 bases between the two ends. CDR3 size: 16 residues. This chain's CDR3 is CASSGLLGGRNSPLHF. CDR3 bases: TGTGCCAGCAGCGGACTCCTGGGTGGGCGAAATTCACCCCTCCACTTT.

The V gene is TRBV28, the J gene TRBJ1-1; D is unresolved. Trimming took off 5 bases at V and 4 bases at J, with 11 bases between the two ends. Germline loops: CDR1 MDHEN, CDR2 SYDVKM. The CDR3 runs to 13 residues. The DNA for the CDR3 is TGTGCCAGCAGTCCAACTTGGAGCACTGAAGCTTTCTTT. As protein: CASSPTWSTEAFF.

This clone showed up just once. The rearrangement links TRBV5-4 to TRBJ2-2; D gene uncertain. Trimming shortened V by 5 bases and J by 2 bases, and 7 bases separated the two germline ends. CDR3 length: 13 residues. Germline CDR1 and CDR2: SGHNT and YYREEE (reference sequence). The CDR3 loop is CASRQSNTGELFF. CDR3 bases: TGTGCCAGCAGACAATCCAACACCGGGGAGCTGTTTTTT.

With regard to this clone: Other nucleotide sequences from this sample produce the same CDR3. The chain joins TRBV5-1 to TRBJ2-1; tentative D call: TRBD2 (6 bases). Germline V gene data show CDR1 as SGHRS and CDR2 as YFSETQ. The length of the CDR3 is 13 residues. Trimming took off 0 bases at V and 6 bases at J, with 7 bases between the two ends. In DNA form, the CDR3 reads TGCGCCAGCAGCTTGGTCGGGGGCAATGAGCAGTTCTTC. Encoded protein: CASSLVGGNEQFF.

Turning to this clone: Additional DNA sequences in this sample encode the identical CDR3. This chain connects TRBV7-2 to TRBJ1-5; maybe TRBD1 (5 bases). The V gene lost 3 bases and the J gene lost 2 bases, with 11 bases spanning the gap. This CDR3 region has 15 residues. CDR1 is SGHTA and CDR2 is FQGNSA in the germline V gene. In nucleotides, the CDR3 is TGTGCCAGCAGCTTGGGGGGTGTAGGCAATCAGCCCCAGCATTTT. Its translation is CASSLGGVGNQPQHF.

J is TRBJ1-1 and V is TRBV7-9; TRBD1 might be the D (6 bases). CDR3 length: 15 residues. V was pared by 4 bases and J by 4 bases, with 16 bases between. Germline CDR1 is SEHNR and CDR2 is FQNEAQ (reference sequence). As DNA, the CDR3 is TGTGCCAGCAGCTCATTGTCATCAGGGGCCACTGAAGCTTTCTTT. Its protein product is CASSSLSSGATEAFF.

Worth noting for this clone: Other DNA sequences from this sample encode an identical CDR3 as well. J is TRBJ2-7 and V is TRBV30; unclear D gene. The CDR3 is 11 residues long. V dropped 1 base and J dropped 4 bases, with 5 bases sitting between them. The germline V gene has CDR1 GTSNPN and CDR2 SVGIG (reference sequence). The chain's CDR3 is CAWSGGYEQYF. The CDR3 nucleotides are TGTGCCTGGAGTGGCGGTTACGAGCAGTACTTC.

This clone was counted a single time. V gene TRBV7-9 combines with J gene TRBJ1-4; 9 bases line up with TRBD1. Germline lookup yields CDR1 SEHNR and CDR2 FQNEAQ (reference sequence). J gave up 7 bases and V 2 bases, and 14 bases lay outside the gene matches. The CDR3 covers 18 residues. The CDR3 sequence is CASSLFRFRDREGEKLFF. For the CDR3, the DNA is TGTGCCAGCAGCTTATTTCGATTCCGGGACAGGGAGGGTGAAAAACTGTTTTTT.

The V and J genes are TRBV25-1 and TRBJ1-1, with D perhaps matching TRBD1 (6 bases). CDR1 is MGHDK and CDR2 is SYGVNS in the germline V gene. The CDR3 runs to 13 residues. V lost 1 base to trimming and J lost 9 bases, with 12 bases between them. The CDR3 spells CASSEFGRGKAFF. The CDR3 DNA reads TGTGCCAGCAGTGAATTTGGCAGGGGAAAAGCTTTCTTT.

The chain links TRBV6-5 to TRBJ1-1, with 7 bases lining up with TRBD1. J lost 3 bases, V lost 8 bases, and 12 bases had no gene match. The CDR3 sequence is 15 residues long. Germline CDR1 reads MNHEY; CDR2 reads SVGAGI. The CDR3 loop is CASCRGGRGDTEAFF. CDR3 nucleotides: TGTGCCAGCTGCCGGGGGGGCAGGGGGGACACTGAAGCTTTCTTT.

The chain is built from TRBV4-3 and TRBJ2-7, with 9 bases that match TRBD1. Unmatched junction bases numbered 7, after V lost 3 bases and J lost 4 bases. Looked up from germline, CDR1 is LGHNA and CDR2 is YSLEER. This CDR3 spans 15 amino acids. The CDR3 nucleotides are TGCGCCAGCAGCCAGGGGGACAGGGCCCATTACGAGCAGTACTTC. Translation gives CASSQGDRAHYEQYF.

This rearrangement joins TRBV19 to TRBJ2-7; 10 bases are a match to TRBD2. This CDR3 comprises 14 residues. After removal of 5 bases from V and 4 bases from J, the junction contained 5 bases not matched to a gene. Germline lookup yields CDR1 LNHDA and CDR2 SQIVND (reference sequence). The CDR3 sequence is CASSRSGRGYEQYF. CDR3 sequence (DNA): TGTGCCAGTAGTCGGAGCGGGAGGGGGTACGAGCAGTACTTC.